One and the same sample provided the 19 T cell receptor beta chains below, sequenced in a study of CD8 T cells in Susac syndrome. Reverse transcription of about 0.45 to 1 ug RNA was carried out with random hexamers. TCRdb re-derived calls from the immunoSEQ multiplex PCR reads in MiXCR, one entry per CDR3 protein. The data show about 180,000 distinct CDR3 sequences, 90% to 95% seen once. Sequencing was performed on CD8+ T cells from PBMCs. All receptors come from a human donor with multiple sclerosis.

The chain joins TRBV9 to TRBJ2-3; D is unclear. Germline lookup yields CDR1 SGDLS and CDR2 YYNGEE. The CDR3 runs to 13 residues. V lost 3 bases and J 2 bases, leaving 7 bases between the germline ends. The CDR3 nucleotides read TGTGCCAGCAGCGGTCCCTACACAGATACGCAGTATTTT. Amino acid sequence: CASSGPYTDTQYF.

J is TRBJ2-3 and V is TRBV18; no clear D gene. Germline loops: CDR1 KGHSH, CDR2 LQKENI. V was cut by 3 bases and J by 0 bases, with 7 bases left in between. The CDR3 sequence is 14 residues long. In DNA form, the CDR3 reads TGTGCCAGCTCACCGGCTCCAAGCACAGATACGCAGTATTTT. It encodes CASSPAPSTDTQYF.

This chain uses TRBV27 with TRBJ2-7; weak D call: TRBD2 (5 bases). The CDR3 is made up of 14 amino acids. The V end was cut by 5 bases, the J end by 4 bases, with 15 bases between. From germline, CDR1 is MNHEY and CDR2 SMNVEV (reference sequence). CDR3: CASSTVEGTYEQYF. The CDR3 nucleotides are TGTGCCAGCAGTACGGTCGAGGGTACGTACGAGCAGTACTTC.

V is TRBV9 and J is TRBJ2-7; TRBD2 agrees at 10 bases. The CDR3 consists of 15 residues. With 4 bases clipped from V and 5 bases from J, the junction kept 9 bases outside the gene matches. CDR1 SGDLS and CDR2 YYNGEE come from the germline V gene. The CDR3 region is CASSLKAGGPDEQYF. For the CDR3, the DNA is TGTGCCAGCAGCCTAAAAGCGGGGGGGCCGGACGAGCAGTACTTC.

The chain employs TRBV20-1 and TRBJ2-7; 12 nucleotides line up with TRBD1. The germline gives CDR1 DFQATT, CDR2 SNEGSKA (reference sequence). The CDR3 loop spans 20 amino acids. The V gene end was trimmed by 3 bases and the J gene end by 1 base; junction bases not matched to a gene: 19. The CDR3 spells CSASGPLPGTGGDNSYEQYF. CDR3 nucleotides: TGCAGTGCTAGCGGACCGCTTCCCGGGACAGGGGGCGATAATTCCTACGAGCAGTACTTC.

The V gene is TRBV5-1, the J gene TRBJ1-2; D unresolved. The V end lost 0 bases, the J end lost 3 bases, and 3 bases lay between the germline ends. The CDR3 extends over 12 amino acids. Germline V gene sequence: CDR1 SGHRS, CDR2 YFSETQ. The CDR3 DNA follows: TGCGCCAGCAGCTTGGAGGACTATGGCTACACCTTC. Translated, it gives CASSLEDYGYTF.

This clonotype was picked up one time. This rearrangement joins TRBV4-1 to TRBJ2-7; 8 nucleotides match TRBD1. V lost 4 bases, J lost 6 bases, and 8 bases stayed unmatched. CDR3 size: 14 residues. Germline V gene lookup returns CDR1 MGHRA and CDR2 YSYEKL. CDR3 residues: CASSRLRGTGEQYF. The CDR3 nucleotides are TGCGCCAGCAGCCGCCTACGCGGGACAGGCGAGCAGTACTTC.

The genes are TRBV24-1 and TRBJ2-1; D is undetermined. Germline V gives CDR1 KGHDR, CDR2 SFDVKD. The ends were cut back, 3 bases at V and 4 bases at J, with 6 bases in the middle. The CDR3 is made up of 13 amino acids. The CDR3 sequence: CATSDNTYNEQFF. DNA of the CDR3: TGTGCCACCAGTGATAACACGTACAATGAGCAGTTCTTC.

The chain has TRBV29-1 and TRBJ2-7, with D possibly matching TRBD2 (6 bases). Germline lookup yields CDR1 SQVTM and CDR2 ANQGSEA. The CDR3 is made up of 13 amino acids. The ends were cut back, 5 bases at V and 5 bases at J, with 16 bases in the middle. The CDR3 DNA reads TGCAGCGTTTCCCAGGGACTCCCCCACGAGCAGTACTTC. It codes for CSVSQGLPHEQYF.

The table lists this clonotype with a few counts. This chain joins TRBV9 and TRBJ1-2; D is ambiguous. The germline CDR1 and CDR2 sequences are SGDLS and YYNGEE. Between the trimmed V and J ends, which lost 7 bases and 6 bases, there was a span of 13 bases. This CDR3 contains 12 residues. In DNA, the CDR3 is TGTGCCAGCTCCCTTTCCTGGGATGGCTACACCTTC. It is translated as CASSLSWDGYTF.

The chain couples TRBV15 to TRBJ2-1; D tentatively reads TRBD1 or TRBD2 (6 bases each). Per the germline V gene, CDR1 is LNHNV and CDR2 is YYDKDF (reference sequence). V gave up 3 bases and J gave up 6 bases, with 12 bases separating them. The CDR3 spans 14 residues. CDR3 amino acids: CATSSWGAVNEQFF. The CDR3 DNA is TGTGCCACCAGCAGTTGGGGGGCCGTCAATGAGCAGTTCTTC. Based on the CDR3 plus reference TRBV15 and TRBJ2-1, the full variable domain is DAMVIQNPRYQVTQFGKPVTLSCSQTLNHNVMYWYQQKSSQAPKLLFHYYDKDFNNEADTPDNFQSRRPNTSFCFLDIRSPGLGDTAMYLCATSSWGAVNEQFFGPGTRLTVL.

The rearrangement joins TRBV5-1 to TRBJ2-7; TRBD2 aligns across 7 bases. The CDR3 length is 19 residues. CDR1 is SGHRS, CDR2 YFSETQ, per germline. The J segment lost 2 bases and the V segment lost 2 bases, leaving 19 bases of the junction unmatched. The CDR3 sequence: CASSLEGAEGGERPYEQYF. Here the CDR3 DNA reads TGCGCCAGCAGCTTAGAGGGAGCAGAGGGAGGGGAGCGTCCCTACGAGCAGTACTTC.

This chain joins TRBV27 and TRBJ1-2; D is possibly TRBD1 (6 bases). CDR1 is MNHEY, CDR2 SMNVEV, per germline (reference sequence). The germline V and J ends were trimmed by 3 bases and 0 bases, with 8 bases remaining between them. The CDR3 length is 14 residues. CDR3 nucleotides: TGTGCCAGCAGTTTTAACAGGGCTAACTATGGCTACACCTTC. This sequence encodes CASSFNRANYGYTF.

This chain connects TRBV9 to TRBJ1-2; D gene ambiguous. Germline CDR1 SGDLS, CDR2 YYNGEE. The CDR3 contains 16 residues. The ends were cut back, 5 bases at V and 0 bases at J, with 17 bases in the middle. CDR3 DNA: TGTGCCAGCAGTAGCCAGTTAGAGGAGGCTAACTATGGCTACACCTTC. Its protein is CASSSQLEEANYGYTF.

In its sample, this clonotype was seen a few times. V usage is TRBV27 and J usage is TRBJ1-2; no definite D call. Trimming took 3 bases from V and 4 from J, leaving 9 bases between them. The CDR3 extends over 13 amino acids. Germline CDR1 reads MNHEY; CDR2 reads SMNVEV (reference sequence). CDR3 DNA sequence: TGTGCCAGCAGTTTGGGCACCGGCTATGGCTACACCTTC. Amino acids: CASSLGTGYGYTF.

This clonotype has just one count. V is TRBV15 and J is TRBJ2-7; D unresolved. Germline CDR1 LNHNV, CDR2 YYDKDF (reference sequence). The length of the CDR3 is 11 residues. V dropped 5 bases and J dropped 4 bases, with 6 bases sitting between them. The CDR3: CATSESYEQYF. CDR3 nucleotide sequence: TGTGCCACCAGCGAAAGTTACGAGCAGTACTTC. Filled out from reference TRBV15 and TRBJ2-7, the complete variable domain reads DAMVIQNPRYQVTQFGKPVTLSCSQTLNHNVMYWYQQKSSQAPKLLFHYYDKDFNNEADTPDNFQSRRPNTSFCFLDIRSPGLGDTAMYLCATSESYEQYFGPGTRLTVT.

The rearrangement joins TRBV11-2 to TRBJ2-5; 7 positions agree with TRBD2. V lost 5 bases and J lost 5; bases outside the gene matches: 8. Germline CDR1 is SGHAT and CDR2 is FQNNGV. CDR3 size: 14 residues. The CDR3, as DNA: TGTGCCAGCAGCCGGGCTCCCGGGGGGGAGACCCAGTACTTC. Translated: CASSRAPGGETQYF. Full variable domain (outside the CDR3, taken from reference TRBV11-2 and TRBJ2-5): EAGVAQSPRYKIIEKRQSVAFWCNPISGHATLYWYQQILGQGPKLLIQFQNNGVVDDSQLPKDRFSAERLKGVDSTLKIQPAKLEDSAVYLCASSRAPGGETQYFGPGTRLLVL.

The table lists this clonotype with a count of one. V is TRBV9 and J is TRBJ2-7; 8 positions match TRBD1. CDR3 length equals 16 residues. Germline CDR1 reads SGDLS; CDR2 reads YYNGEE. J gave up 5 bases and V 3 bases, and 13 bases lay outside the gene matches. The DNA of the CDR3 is TGTGCCAGCAGCGCCGCAGGGACAGGTCGGCCCCACGAGCAGTACTTC. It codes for CASSAAGTGRPHEQYF.

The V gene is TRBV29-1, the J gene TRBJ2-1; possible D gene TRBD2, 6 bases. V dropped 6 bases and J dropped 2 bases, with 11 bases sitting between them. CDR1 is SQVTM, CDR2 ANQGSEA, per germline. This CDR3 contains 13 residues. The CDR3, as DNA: TGCAGCGTCTCAGCGGGCACCTACAATGAGCAGTTCTTC. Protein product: CSVSAGTYNEQFF.